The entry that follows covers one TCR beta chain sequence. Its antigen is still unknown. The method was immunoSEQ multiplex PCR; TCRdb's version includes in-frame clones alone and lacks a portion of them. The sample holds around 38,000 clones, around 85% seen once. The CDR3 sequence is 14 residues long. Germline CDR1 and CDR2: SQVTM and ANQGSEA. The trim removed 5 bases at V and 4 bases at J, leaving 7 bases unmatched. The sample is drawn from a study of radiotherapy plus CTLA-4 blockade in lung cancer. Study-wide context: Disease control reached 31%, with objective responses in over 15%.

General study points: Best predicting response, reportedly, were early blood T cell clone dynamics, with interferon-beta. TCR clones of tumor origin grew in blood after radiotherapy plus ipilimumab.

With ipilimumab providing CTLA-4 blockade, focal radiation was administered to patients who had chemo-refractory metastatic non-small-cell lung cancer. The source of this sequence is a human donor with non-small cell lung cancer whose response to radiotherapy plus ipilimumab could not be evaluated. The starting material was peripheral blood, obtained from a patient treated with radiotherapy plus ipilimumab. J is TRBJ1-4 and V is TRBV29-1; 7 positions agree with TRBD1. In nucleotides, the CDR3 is TGCAGCGTTAGGACAGGTGGGGTTAATGAAAAACTGTTTTTT. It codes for CSVRTGGVNEKLFF.